This T cell receptor beta chain was sequenced in a study of T-cell memory formation after mild COVID-19. In the study overall: TCR clusters were mostly donor specific. General study points: Contracting CD4+ clones lay largely in CM and EM, with CD8+ ones residing in EMRA.

This clonotype was found a few times. Its antigen is unidentified. A 5'RACE reaction primed in the constant segment made cDNA libraries of TCR alpha and TCR beta, and these carried sample barcodes and UMIs. Via MiXCR, TCRdb re-called the 5' RACE reads, giving one row per CDR3 protein. This table has 200,000 to 250,000 distinct CDR3 sequences, 27% appearing once. This CDR3 region has 16 residues. The V end was cut by 3 bases, the J end by 1 base, with 15 bases between. Sequencing was performed on PBMCs or a T cell subset sorted from them (not recorded which). The V and J genes are TRBV12-3 or TRBV12-4 and TRBJ1-1, with TRBD1 as a possible D gene (5 bases). This receptor was taken from an adult woman who had mild COVID-19 (a few samples of this study predate the infection). Cell type and time point are not known. The CDR3 sequence is CASSFGLGGPNTEAFF. The CDR3 nucleotides read TGTGCCAGCAGTTTTGGGCTCGGGGGACCGAACACTGAAGCTTTCTTT.